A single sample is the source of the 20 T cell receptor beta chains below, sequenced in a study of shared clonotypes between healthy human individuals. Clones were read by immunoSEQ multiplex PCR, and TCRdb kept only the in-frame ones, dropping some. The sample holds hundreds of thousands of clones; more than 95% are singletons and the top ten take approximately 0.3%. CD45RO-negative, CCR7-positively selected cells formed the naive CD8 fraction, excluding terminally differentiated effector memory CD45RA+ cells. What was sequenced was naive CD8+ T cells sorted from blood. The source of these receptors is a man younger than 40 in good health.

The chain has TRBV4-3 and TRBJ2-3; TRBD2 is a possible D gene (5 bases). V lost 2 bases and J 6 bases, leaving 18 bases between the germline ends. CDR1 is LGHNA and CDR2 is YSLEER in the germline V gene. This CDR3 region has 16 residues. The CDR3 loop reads CASSQSGRTGRDTQYF. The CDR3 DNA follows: TGCGCCAGCAGCCAATCCGGTCGGACGGGAAGGGATACGCAGTATTTT.

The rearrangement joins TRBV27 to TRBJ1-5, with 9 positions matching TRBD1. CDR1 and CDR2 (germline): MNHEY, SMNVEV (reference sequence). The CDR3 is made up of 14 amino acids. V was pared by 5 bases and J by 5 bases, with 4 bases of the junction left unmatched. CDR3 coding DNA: TGTGCCAGCAGTGTAACAGGGGGCCATCAGCCCCAGCATTTT. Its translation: CASSVTGGHQPQHF.

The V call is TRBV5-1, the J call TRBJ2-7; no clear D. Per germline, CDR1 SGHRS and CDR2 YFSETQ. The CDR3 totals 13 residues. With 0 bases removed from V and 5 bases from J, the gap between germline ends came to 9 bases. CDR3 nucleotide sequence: TGCGCCAGCAGCTTGGCCGTCAATAACGAGCAGTACTTC. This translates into CASSLAVNNEQYF.

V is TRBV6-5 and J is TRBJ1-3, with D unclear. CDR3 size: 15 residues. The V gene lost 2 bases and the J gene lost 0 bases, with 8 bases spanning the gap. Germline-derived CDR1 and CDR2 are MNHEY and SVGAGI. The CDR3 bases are TGTGCCAGCAGTTACGGCCGCGACTCTGGAAACACCATATATTTT. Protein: CASSYGRDSGNTIYF.

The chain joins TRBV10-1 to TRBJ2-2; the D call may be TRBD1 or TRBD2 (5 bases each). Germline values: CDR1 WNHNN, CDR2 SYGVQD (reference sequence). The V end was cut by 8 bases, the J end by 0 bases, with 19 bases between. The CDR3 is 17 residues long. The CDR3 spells CASLGSRGEANTGELFF. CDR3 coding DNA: TGCGCCAGCTTGGGGTCACGAGGGGAAGCGAACACCGGGGAGCTGTTTTTT.

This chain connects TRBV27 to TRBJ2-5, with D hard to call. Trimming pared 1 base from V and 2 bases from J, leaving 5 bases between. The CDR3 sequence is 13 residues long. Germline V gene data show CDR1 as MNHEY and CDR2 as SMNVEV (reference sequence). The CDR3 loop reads CASSLFPQETQYF. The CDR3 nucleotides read TGTGCCAGCAGTTTATTCCCTCAAGAGACCCAGTACTTC.

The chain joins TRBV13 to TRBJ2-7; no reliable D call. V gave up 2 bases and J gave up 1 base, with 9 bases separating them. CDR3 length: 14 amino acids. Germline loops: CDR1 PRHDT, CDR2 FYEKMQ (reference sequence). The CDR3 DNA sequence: TGTGCCAGCAGCTTAAAGGCGGTGTCCTACGAGCAGTACTTC. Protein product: CASSLKAVSYEQYF. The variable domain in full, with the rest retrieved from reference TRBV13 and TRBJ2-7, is AAGVIQSPRHLIKEKRETATLKCYPIPRHDTVYWYQQGPGQDPQFLISFYEKMQSDKGSIPDRFSAQQFSDYHSELNMSSLELGDSALYFCASSLKAVSYEQYFGPGTRLTVT.

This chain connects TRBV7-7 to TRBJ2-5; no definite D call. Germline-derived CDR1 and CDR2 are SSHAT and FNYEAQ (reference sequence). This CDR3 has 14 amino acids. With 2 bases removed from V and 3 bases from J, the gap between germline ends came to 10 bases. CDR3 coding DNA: TGTGCCAGCAGCTTAAGATTTCTCGAAGAGACCCAGTACTTC. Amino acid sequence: CASSLRFLEETQYF.

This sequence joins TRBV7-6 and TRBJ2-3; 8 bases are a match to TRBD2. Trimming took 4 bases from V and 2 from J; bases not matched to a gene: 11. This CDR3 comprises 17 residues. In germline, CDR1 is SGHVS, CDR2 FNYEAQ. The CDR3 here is CASSSRGSGEITDTQYF. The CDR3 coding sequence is TGTGCCAGCAGCTCCCGGGGTAGCGGGGAGATCACAGATACGCAGTATTTT.

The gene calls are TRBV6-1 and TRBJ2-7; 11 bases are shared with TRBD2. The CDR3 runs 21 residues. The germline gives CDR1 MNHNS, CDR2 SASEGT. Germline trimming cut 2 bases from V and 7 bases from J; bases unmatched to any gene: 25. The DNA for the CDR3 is TGTGCCAGCAGTGAAAAATACCGGGACAGGCGCTCTAGCGGGAGGTTGGGTGAGCAGTACTTC. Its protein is CASSEKYRDRRSSGRLGEQYF.

CDR3 region: CSAGGAAFF. CDR3 coding DNA: TGCAGTGCAGGGGGCGCAGCTTTCTTT. The chain carries TRBV20-1 and TRBJ1-1, with 7 bases identical to TRBD1. The CDR3 has 9 amino acids. V lost 6 bases, J lost 10 bases, and 2 bases stayed unmatched. Germline CDR1 reads DFQATT; CDR2 reads SNEGSKA (reference sequence).

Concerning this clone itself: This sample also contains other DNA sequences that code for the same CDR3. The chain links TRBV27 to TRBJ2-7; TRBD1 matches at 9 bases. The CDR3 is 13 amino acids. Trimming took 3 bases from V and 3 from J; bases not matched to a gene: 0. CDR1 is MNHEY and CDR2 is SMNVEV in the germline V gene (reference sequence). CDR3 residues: CASSLTGGYEQYF. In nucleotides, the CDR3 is TGTGCCAGCAGTTTGACAGGGGGCTACGAGCAGTACTTC.

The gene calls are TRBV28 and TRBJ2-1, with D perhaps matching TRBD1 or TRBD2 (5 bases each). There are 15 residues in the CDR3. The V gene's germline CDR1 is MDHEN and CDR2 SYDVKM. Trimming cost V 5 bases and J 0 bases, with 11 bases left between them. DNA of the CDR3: TGTGCCAGCAGTCTACTAGACAGCTCCTACAATGAGCAGTTCTTC. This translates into CASSLLDSSYNEQFF. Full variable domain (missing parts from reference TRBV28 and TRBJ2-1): DVKVTQSSRYLVKRTGEKVFLECVQDMDHENMFWYRQDPGLGLRLIYFSYDVKMKEKGDIPEGYSVSREKKERFSLILESASTNQTSMYLCASSLLDSSYNEQFFGPGTRLTVL.

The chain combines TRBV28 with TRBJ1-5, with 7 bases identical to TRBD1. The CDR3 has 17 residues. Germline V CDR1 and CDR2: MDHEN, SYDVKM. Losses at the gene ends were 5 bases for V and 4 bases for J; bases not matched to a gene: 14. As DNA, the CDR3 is TGTGCCAGCAGTACCAACAGGGGTAGCAAGGATAATCAGCCCCAGCATTTT. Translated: CASSTNRGSKDNQPQHF.

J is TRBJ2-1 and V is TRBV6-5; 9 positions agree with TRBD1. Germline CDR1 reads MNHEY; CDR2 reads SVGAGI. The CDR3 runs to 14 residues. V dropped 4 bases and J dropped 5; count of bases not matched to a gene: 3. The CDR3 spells CASSSGQGNNEQFF. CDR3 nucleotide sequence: TGTGCCAGCAGTTCGGGACAGGGAAACAATGAGCAGTTCTTC.

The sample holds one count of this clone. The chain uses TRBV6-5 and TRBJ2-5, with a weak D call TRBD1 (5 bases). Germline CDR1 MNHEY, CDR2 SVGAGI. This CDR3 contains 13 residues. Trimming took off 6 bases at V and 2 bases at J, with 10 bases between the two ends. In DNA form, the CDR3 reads TGTGCCAGCAGAACAGGATTTCAAGAGACCCAGTACTTC. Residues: CASRTGFQETQYF.

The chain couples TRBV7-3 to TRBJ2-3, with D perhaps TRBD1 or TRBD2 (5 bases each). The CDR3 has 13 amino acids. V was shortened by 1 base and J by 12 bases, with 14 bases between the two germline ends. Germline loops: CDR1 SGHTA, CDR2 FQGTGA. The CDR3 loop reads CASSLRDDYFQYF. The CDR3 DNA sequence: TGTGCCAGCAGCTTAAGGGACGACTATTTTCAGTATTTT.

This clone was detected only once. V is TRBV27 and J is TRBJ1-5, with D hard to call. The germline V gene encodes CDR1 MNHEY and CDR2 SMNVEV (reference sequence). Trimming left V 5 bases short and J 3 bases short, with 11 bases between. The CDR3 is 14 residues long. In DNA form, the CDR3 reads TGTGCCAGCAGTGGTAGGGATCCCAATCAGCCCCAGCATTTT. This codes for CASSGRDPNQPQHF.

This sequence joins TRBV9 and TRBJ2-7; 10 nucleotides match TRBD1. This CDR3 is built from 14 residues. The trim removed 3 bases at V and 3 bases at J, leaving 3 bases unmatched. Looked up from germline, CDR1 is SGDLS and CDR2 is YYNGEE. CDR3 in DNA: TGTGCCAGCAGCGCCGGGACAGGGGTCTACGAGCAGTACTTC. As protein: CASSAGTGVYEQYF. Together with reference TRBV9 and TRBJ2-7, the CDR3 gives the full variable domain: DSGVTQTPKHLITATGQRVTLRCSPRSGDLSVYWYQQSLDQGLQFLIQYYNGEERAKGNILERFSAQQFPDLHSELNLSSLELGDSALYFCASSAGTGVYEQYFGPGTRLTVT.

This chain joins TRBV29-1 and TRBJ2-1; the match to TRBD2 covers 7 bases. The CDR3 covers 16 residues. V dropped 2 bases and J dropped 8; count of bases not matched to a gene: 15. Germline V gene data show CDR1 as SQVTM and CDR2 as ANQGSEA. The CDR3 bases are TGCAGCGTTGAAATGGAGCGGGGCATCGTCTTGGATGAGCAGTTCTTC. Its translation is CSVEMERGIVLDEQFF.